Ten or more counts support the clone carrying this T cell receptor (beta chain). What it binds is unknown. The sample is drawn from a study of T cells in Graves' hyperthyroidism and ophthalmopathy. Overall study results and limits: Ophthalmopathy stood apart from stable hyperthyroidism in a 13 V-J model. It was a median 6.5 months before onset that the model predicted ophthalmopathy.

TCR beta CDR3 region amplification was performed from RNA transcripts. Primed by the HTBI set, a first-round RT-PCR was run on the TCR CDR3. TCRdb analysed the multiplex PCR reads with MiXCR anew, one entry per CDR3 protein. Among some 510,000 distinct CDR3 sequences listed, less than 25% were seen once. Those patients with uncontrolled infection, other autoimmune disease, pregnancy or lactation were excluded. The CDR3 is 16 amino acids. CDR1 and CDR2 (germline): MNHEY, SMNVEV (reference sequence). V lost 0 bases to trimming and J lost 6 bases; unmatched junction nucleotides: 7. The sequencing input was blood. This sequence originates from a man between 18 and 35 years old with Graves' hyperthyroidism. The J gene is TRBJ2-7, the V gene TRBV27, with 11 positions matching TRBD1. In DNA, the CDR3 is TGTGCCAGCAGTTTATCGGCCGGGACAGGGGGAAGCGAGCAGTACTTC. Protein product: CASSLSAGTGGSEQYF.